The rows below give T cell receptor beta chains drawn from one sample of a study of blood T cell repertoires in COVID-19. Measured with immunoSEQ multiplex PCR; TCRdb has only the in-frame clones, and not every one. In the table there are hundreds of thousands of clones, approximately 91% of which are singletons. Material: PBMCs or T cells enriched from blood (not recorded which). These receptors originate from a woman in her thirties or forties who had recovered from COVID-19. Each CDR3 is given with its conserved first and last residue. Fields, in order: D gene, J gene, V gene, clone size, CDR3 protein, CDR3 DNA. The D gene is left open where the match is weak. Clone size is given for some rows only: seen once, a few or many times, or a class if the clone is expanded.

. TRBJ2-7 TRBV12-3/TRBV12-4 . CASELPFGSDF TGTGCCAGCGAGTTACCGTTCGGGTCAGACTTC
TRBD2 TRBJ2-5 TRBV11-2 . CASSLGRLAGQETQYF TGTGCCAGCAGCTTAGGAAGGTTAGCGGGTCAAGAGACCCAGTACTTC
. TRBJ2-1 TRBV5-4 . CASSFPGDSDEQFF TGTGCCAGCAGCTTCCCGGGGGACAGCGATGAGCAGTTCTTC
. TRBJ2-1 TRBV7-2 . CASSLRNGEQFF TGTGCCAGCAGCCTACGTAACGGGGAGCAGTTCTTC
. TRBJ1-4 TRBV28 . CASSLPVSGEKLFF TGTGCCAGCAGTCTGCCGGTTTCTGGTGAAAAACTGTTTTTT
. TRBJ2-7 TRBV7-2 . CASSLLTDSSYEQYF TGTGCCAGCAGCTTACTTACGGACTCCTCCTACGAGCAGTACTTC
. TRBJ1-4 TRBV5-1 . CASSSGQATNEKLFF TGCGCCAGCAGCTCGGGACAAGCAACTAATGAAAAACTGTTTTTT
. TRBJ1-1 TRBV5-1 . CASSLIGGVGTEAFF TGCGCCAGCAGCTTGATTGGAGGCGTAGGCACTGAAGCTTTCTTT
TRBD2 TRBJ2-7 TRBV6-5 . CASRTYVAGGREQYF TGTGCCAGCAGGACATACGTAGCGGGGGGGCGCGAGCAGTACTTC
TRBD1 TRBJ1-2 TRBV7-2 . CASSVTGTDFGGYTF TGTGCCAGCAGCGTCACCGGGACAGATTTTGGCGGCTACACCTTC
TRBD1 TRBJ1-6 TRBV5-4 . CASSGAAGGLHF TGTGCCAGCAGCGGCGCGGCAGGGGGCCTCCACTTT
TRBD1 TRBJ2-7 TRBV28 . CASSLDRAGYEQYF TGTGCCAGCAGTTTGGACAGGGCTGGATACGAGCAGTACTTC
TRBD2 TRBJ2-1 TRBV7-3 . CASSQGLAQNEQFF TGTGCCAGCTCACAGGGACTAGCGCAAAATGAGCAGTTCTTC
. TRBJ1-6 TRBV6-2/TRBV6-3 . CASSYSKVGSTNSPLHF TGTGCCAGCAGTTACTCGAAGGTCGGGTCGACCAATTCACCCCTCCACTTT
TRBD2 TRBJ2-2 TRBV7-3 . CASSSQAGGTGELFF TGTGCCAGCAGCTCCCAGGCGGGAGGCACCGGGGAGCTGTTTTTT
. TRBJ1-3 TRBV3-1/TRBV3-2 . CASSQPSGNTIYF TGTGCCAGCAGCCAACCTTCTGGAAACACCATATATTTT
TRBD2 TRBJ2-1 TRBV7-2 . CASSLAGLAVNEQFF TGTGCCAGCAGCTTAGCAGGTCTAGCGGTTAATGAGCAGTTCTTC
. TRBJ2-2 TRBV28 . CASSPPRGSHTGELFF TGTGCCAGCAGTCCCCCTCGTGGGAGCCACACCGGGGAGCTGTTTTTT
TRBD2 TRBJ2-7 TRBV6-5 . CASSYLAGGGEQYF TGTGCCAGCAGTTACCTAGCGGGAGGAGGGGAGCAGTACTTC
. TRBJ1-2 TRBV6-5 . CASSYGQNYGYTF TGTGCCAGCAGTTACGGCCAGAACTATGGCTACACCTTC
. TRBJ1-4 TRBV12-3/TRBV12-4 . CASLLYPVEKLFF TGTGCCAGCCTTCTTTATCCGGTTGAAAAACTGTTTTTT
. TRBJ2-5 TRBV7-9 . CASSLAEWANQETQYF TGTGCCAGCAGCTTAGCCGAGTGGGCTAACCAAGAGACCCAGTACTTC
. TRBJ1-5 TRBV28 once CASSPAGGSQPQHF TGTGCCAGCAGTCCCGCGGGGGGGAGTCAGCCCCAGCATTTT
TRBD1 TRBJ2-2 TRBV10-3 . CAITKNRDRINTGELFF TGTGCCATCACCAAGAATCGGGACAGAATTAACACCGGGGAGCTGTTTTTT
. TRBJ1-2 TRBV7-2 . CASSQQDYGYTF TGTGCCAGCAGCCAACAGGATTATGGCTACACCTTC
TRBD2 TRBJ2-7 TRBV18 few CASSSPAGVYEQYF TGTGCCAGCTCAAGCCCAGCGGGAGTCTACGAGCAGTACTTC
TRBD1 TRBJ1-2 TRBV12-3/TRBV12-4 . CASSFDRDYGYTF TGTGCCAGCAGTTTTGACAGGGACTATGGCTACACCTTC
. TRBJ1-4 TRBV25-1 . CASSDAGFATNEKLFF TGTGCCAGCAGTGATGCAGGGTTTGCAACTAATGAAAAACTGTTTTTT
. TRBJ1-4 TRBV4-1 . CASSPQSSTTNEKLFF TGCGCCAGCAGCCCGCAATCAAGCACAACTAATGAAAAACTGTTTTTT
. TRBJ2-1 TRBV7-3 . CASSSPPLNEQFF TGTGCCAGCAGCTCCCCCCCTCTTAATGAGCAGTTCTTC
TRBD2 TRBJ2-2 TRBV5-1 . CASSLAPAGGPTGELFF TGCGCCAGCAGCTTGGCCCCAGCGGGAGGGCCCACCGGGGAGCTGTTTTTT
TRBD2 TRBJ2-5 TRBV3-1/TRBV3-2 . CASSHLAGIQETQYF TGTGCCAGCAGCCACCTAGCGGGGATCCAAGAGACCCAGTACTTC
TRBD1 TRBJ1-3 TRBV7-9 . CASIPTGAGNTIYF TGTGCCAGCATACCGACAGGGGCTGGAAACACCATATATTTT
TRBD2 TRBJ2-7 TRBV7-2 few CASTLAEGFEQYF TGTGCCAGCACCCTAGCGGAGGGATTCGAGCAGTACTTC
. TRBJ1-6 TRBV19 . CASRSGLGSPLHF TGTGCCAGTAGGAGCGGGTTAGGATCACCCCTCCACTTT
. TRBJ2-1 TRBV27 . CASSLFAGEVNEQFF TGTGCCAGCAGTTTATTCGCAGGGGAAGTCAATGAGCAGTTCTTC
. TRBJ1-1 TRBV6-5 . CASKEGVAFF TGTGCCAGCAAGGAGGGTGTCGCTTTCTTT